A selection of T cell receptor beta chains follows, all from one sample in a study of blood T cell repertoires in COVID-19. The method was immunoSEQ multiplex PCR; TCRdb's version includes in-frame clones alone and lacks a portion of them. Counted here are approximately 350,000 clones, 89% occurring once; the ten biggest clones make up about 2.9%. Material: peripheral blood. These receptors were taken from a woman aged 30 to 39 with COVID-19, enrolled during active disease. Both conserved end residues are part of each CDR3. The order of the fields is clone size, J gene, V gene, D gene, CDR3 DNA, CDR3 protein. D genes are given only for firm matches. For some rows the clone size is stated as once, few or many, or as a class when expanded; others skip it.

once | TRBJ2-2 | TRBV19 | . | TGTGCCAGTTACCACCTACGCGCCGGGGAGCTGTTTTTT | CASYHLRAGELFF
. | TRBJ1-2 | TRBV7-9 | . | TGTGCCAGCAGCCTCCTTCCGGACACCTCTGGCTACACCTTC | CASSLLPDTSGYTF
. | TRBJ2-2 | TRBV6-2/TRBV6-3 | . | TGTGCCAGCAGTCGGAGTCATGAGGGCGGGGAGCTGTTTTTT | CASSRSHEGGELFF
. | TRBJ2-2 | TRBV24-1 | TRBD2 | TGTGCCACCAGTGATCTGGGACTAGCTTTCGGGGAGCTGTTTTTT | CATSDLGLAFGELFF
many | TRBJ2-1 | TRBV11-2 | . | TGTGCCAGCAGCTTGCTGCCAGGGGCGACTCAAAGCTCCTACAATGAGCAGTTCTTC | CASSLLPGATQSSYNEQFF
. | TRBJ2-1 | TRBV9 | TRBD1 | TGTGCCAGCAGCGTAGATCCCCGAACCGCCGGGACAGTAGGCTACAATGAGCAGTTCTTC | CASSVDPRTAGTVGYNEQFF
. | TRBJ2-1 | TRBV5-4 | . | TGTGCCAGCAGCTCCCGGGCACTAGCCTACAATGAGCAGTTCTTC | CASSSRALAYNEQFF
. | TRBJ2-2 | TRBV15 | TRBD1 | TGTGCCACCAGCAGAGACAGGGGGCGCCGAACCGGGGAGCTGTTTTTT | CATSRDRGRRTGELFF
once | TRBJ2-1 | TRBV19 | . | TGTGCCAGTAGCCCCCATACGGGGAGTAACTCCTACAATGAGCAGTTCTTC | CASSPHTGSNSYNEQFF
. | TRBJ2-1 | TRBV29-1 | TRBD1 | TGCAGCGTTGAAGTGTCGGGACAGTACAATGAGCAGTTCTTC | CSVEVSGQYNEQFF
. | TRBJ2-2 | TRBV5-5 | TRBD1 | TGTGCCAGCAGCCACCGGGACAGGGAAGGGGAGCTGTTTTTT | CASSHRDREGELFF
. | TRBJ2-1 | TRBV5-1 | . | TGCGCCAGCAGCTTGGTACTAGAGGAGGGCGAGCAGTTCTTC | CASSLVLEEGEQFF
. | TRBJ1-5 | TRBV20-1 | . | TGCAGTGCTATTGATTTGTGGGAGGGATCTAGCAATCAGCCCCAGCATTTT | CSAIDLWEGSSNQPQHF